These 5 T cell receptor beta chains were all obtained from the same sample, sequenced in a study of technical replicates of blood from several donors. Clones were read by immunoSEQ multiplex PCR, and TCRdb kept only the in-frame ones, dropping some. This table has about 70,000 clones, over 85% appearing once. Sequencing input: T cells isolated from PBMCs. The receptor set was obtained from a human donor in good health.

V usage is TRBV7-7 and J usage is TRBJ2-5; D uncertain. The CDR3 totals 14 residues. Germline lookup yields CDR1 SSHAT and CDR2 FNYEAQ (reference sequence). The V end lost 5 bases, the J end lost 3 bases, and 13 bases lay between the germline ends. In DNA, the CDR3 is TGTGCCAGCAGCCACCCCCCCGGTGAAGAGACCCAGTACTTC. Its protein is CASSHPPGEETQYF.

This chain connects TRBV4-1 to TRBJ1-1; TRBD1 matches 7 bases. The CDR3 covers 15 residues. Germline CDR1 is MGHRA and CDR2 is YSYEKL. Trimming took 8 bases from V and 3 from J; bases not matched to a gene: 12. CDR3 coding DNA: TGCGCCAGCTCGTTTGGAGGGGGCTTGGACACTGAAGCTTTCTTT. This sequence encodes CASSFGGGLDTEAFF.

This chain joins TRBV6-5 and TRBJ2-5; 7 nucleotides agree with TRBD1. The CDR3 runs to 14 residues. Looked up from germline, CDR1 is MNHEY and CDR2 is SVGAGI. J was trimmed by 3 bases and V by 4 bases; bases with no gene match: 5. The CDR3 nucleotides are TGTGCCAGCAGTTCGACAGGGAGCGAAGAGACCCAGTACTTC. As protein: CASSSTGSEETQYF.

J is TRBJ1-4 and V is TRBV7-9, with 7 positions matching TRBD1. This CDR3 is built from 15 residues. The germline V gene encodes CDR1 SEHNR and CDR2 FQNEAQ (reference sequence). The V segment lost 0 bases and the J segment 5 bases; nucleotides outside the gene matches: 3. The CDR3 loop reads CASSLAGTVNEKLFF. In DNA, the CDR3 is TGTGCCAGCAGCTTAGCGGGGACAGTCAATGAAAAACTGTTTTTT. Full variable domain (outside the CDR3, taken from reference TRBV7-9 and TRBJ1-4): DTGVSQNPRHKITKRGQNVTFRCDPISEHNRLYWYRQTLGQGPEFLTYFQNEAQLEKSRLLSDRFSAERPKGSFSTLEIQRTEQGDSAMYLCASSLAGTVNEKLFFGSGTQLSVL.

V is TRBV30 and J is TRBJ1-3; TRBD1 matches 8 bases. The CDR3 is made up of 16 amino acids. Trimming at V came to 3 bases and at J to 0 bases, leaving 7 bases not matched to a gene. Looked up from germline, CDR1 is GTSNPN and CDR2 is SVGIG (reference sequence). The CDR3 region has the DNA TGTGCCTGGAGGGGACAGGCATTTGACTCTGGAAACACCATATATTTT. It translates to CAWRGQAFDSGNTIYF.